This entry describes one T cell receptor (beta chain). The data were obtained in a study of blood T cell repertoires in COVID-19. Original methodology: How many nucleated cells were present was estimated from reference gene primer amplification. Method: immunoSEQ multiplex PCR; TCRdb's copy keeps in-frame clones and lacks some. For V, J and clone size, that table is used; D and trimming come from the DNA. The data show about 270,000 clones, with approximately 80% seen just once and about 3.2% held by the top ten. The origin of this receptor is an older woman with active or convalescent COVID-19. Sequencing input: peripheral blood.

The CDR3 DNA is TGTGCCAGCAAAGGGGACACTTCCCTCTACGAGCAGTACTTC. Protein sequence: CASKGDTSLYEQYF. This rearrangement joins TRBV21-1 to TRBJ2-7; the table assigns TRBD1, which was not confirmed against the DNA. TRBV21-1 is given as a pseudogene. The CDR3 runs to 14 residues.